The 21 T cell receptor beta chains presented below share a single source sample, sequenced in a study of blood T cell repertoires in COVID-19. Measured with immunoSEQ multiplex PCR; TCRdb has only the in-frame clones, and not every one. The sample includes under 75,000 clones, roughly 84% of them seen just once. Sequenced input: peripheral blood. All receptors come from a man aged 55 to 70 with COVID-19, enrolled during active disease.

This chain joins TRBV6-6 and TRBJ2-1; D gene ambiguous. V lost 2 bases, J lost 6 bases, and 8 bases lay in between. The CDR3 runs 13 residues. Germline lookup yields CDR1 MNHNY and CDR2 SVGAGI (reference sequence). The DNA of the CDR3 is TGTGCCAGCAGTTACGTGCAGGCCAATGAGCAGTTCTTC. The encoded protein is CASSYVQANEQFF.

This chain connects TRBV12-3 or TRBV12-4 to TRBJ2-7, with a tentative D call TRBD2 (5 bases). V shed 11 bases and J shed 5 bases, with 13 bases lying between them. The CDR3 is 11 amino acids. This CDR3 reads CAWRPGDEQYF. The CDR3 DNA follows: TGTGCCTGGAGGCCCGGGGACGAGCAGTACTTC.

The V call is TRBV19, the J call TRBJ1-1, with 11 bases lining up with TRBD1. The ends lost 5 bases at V and 1 base at J; junction bases unmatched: 6. Germline CDR1 is LNHDA and CDR2 is SQIVND (reference sequence). The CDR3 sequence is 16 residues long. CDR3 loop: CASSRLGQGANTEAFF. The CDR3 DNA reads TGTGCCAGTAGTCGACTCGGACAGGGGGCGAACACTGAAGCTTTCTTT.

This clone was found once. The chain links TRBV11-2 to TRBJ1-3; no reliable D call. Between the trimmed V and J ends, which lost 0 bases and 3 bases, there was a span of 9 bases. The length of the CDR3 is 15 residues. CDR1 is SGHAT and CDR2 is FQNNGV in the germline V gene. The DNA for the CDR3 is TGTGCCAGCAGCTTAGATTCCGGGTTTGGAAACACCATATATTTT. As protein: CASSLDSGFGNTIYF.

This clone was seen once. The gene calls are TRBV29-1 and TRBJ2-2, with 9 bases lining up with TRBD1. After removal of 7 bases from V and 7 bases from J, the junction contained 13 bases not matched to a gene. From germline, CDR1 is SQVTM and CDR2 ANQGSEA. CDR3 length: 15 amino acids. The CDR3 bases are TGCAGCGGGACAGGGGCCGCCGTGGCGCGCGGGGAGCTGTTTTTT. This gives the protein CSGTGAAVARGELFF.

The chain links TRBV27 to TRBJ1-5, with 11 bases aligning to TRBD1. J gave up 1 base and V 5 bases, and 13 bases lay outside the gene matches. The length of the CDR3 is 19 residues. Germline CDR1 is MNHEY and CDR2 is SMNVEV (reference sequence). The CDR3 sequence is CASSAYPRTGGQSNQPQHF. The CDR3 coding sequence is TGTGCCAGCAGTGCCTACCCTCGGACAGGGGGCCAAAGCAATCAGCCCCAGCATTTT.

The V and J genes are TRBV16 and TRBJ2-1; 9 nucleotides align to TRBD2. Trimming cost V 3 bases and J 0 bases; bases outside gene matches: 0. Germline V CDR1 and CDR2: KGHSY, FQNENV. This CDR3 comprises 15 residues. For the CDR3, the DNA is TGTGCCAGCAGCCATAGCGGGAGCTCCTACAATGAGCAGTTCTTC. Its translation: CASSHSGSSYNEQFF.

The chain links TRBV18 to TRBJ1-1, with TRBD1 identical over 8 bases. The germline V gene has CDR1 KGHSH and CDR2 LQKENI. Germline trimming cut 3 bases from V and 4 bases from J; bases unmatched to any gene: 13. The CDR3 spans 17 residues. CDR3 in DNA: TGTGCCAGCTCACCGGGACAGGCAAAGTCGTTCGTCACTGAAGCTTTCTTT. It specifies CASSPGQAKSFVTEAFF. The whole variable domain, filled in from reference TRBV18 and TRBJ1-1, reads NAGVMQNPRHLVRRRGQEARLRCSPMKGHSHVYWYRQLPEEGLKFMVYLQKENIIDESGMPKERFSAEFPKEGPSILRIQQVVRGDSAAYFCASSPGQAKSFVTEAFFGQGTRLTVV.

The CDR3: CASSEVGDRTNEQFF. The CDR3 DNA reads TGTGCCAGCAGTGAAGTCGGGGACAGGACCAATGAGCAGTTCTTC. V is TRBV6-1 and J is TRBJ2-1; 8 nucleotides line up with TRBD1. Per the germline V gene, CDR1 is MNHNS and CDR2 is SASEGT. The CDR3 runs 15 residues. V shed 1 base and J 6 bases; nucleotides not matched to a gene: 5.

This chain joins TRBV7-9 and TRBJ1-2; D gene uncertain. The germline V gene has CDR1 SEHNR and CDR2 FQNEAQ (reference sequence). The CDR3 loop spans 15 amino acids. The ends were cut back, 1 base at V and 0 bases at J, with 9 bases in the middle. CDR3: CASSLDSGANYGYTF. The CDR3 DNA is TGTGCCAGCAGCTTAGATTCTGGAGCTAACTATGGCTACACCTTC.

The table lists this clone with a few counts. V is TRBV5-1 and J is TRBJ1-1, with D unclear. V lost 0 bases and J 0 bases, leaving 6 bases between the germline ends. The CDR3 is 14 amino acids. Germline V CDR1 and CDR2: SGHRS, YFSETQ. The CDR3 DNA sequence: TGCGCCAGCAGCTTGGGGCTCATGAACACTGAAGCTTTCTTT. Its translation: CASSLGLMNTEAFF.

This chain uses TRBV13 with TRBJ2-3, with 8 bases matching TRBD2. The CDR3 is made up of 16 amino acids. Germline V CDR1 and CDR2: PRHDT, FYEKMQ (reference sequence). V gave up 5 bases and J gave up 5 bases; unmatched junction bases: 12. The CDR3 coding sequence is TGTGCCAGCAGCCCTCTCCTCCGGGCGGGGGGAGATACGCAGTATTTT. Amino acid sequence: CASSPLLRAGGDTQYF. The full variable domain, with the rest looked up from reference TRBV13 and TRBJ2-3, is AAGVIQSPRHLIKEKRETATLKCYPIPRHDTVYWYQQGPGQDPQFLISFYEKMQSDKGSIPDRFSAQQFSDYHSELNMSSLELGDSALYFCASSPLLRAGGDTQYFGPGTRLTVL.

This chain links TRBV27 with TRBJ2-3; D perhaps matches TRBD1 (6 bases). CDR1 is MNHEY, CDR2 SMNVEV, per germline (reference sequence). The ends were cut back, 5 bases at V and 1 base at J, with 13 bases in the middle. The CDR3 sequence is 15 residues long. The CDR3 DNA is TGTGCCAGCAGTGGCAGGGGCGCCGGCACAGATACGCAGTATTTT. This sequence encodes CASSGRGAGTDTQYF.

V is TRBV18 and J is TRBJ2-7, with TRBD2 as a possible D gene (6 bases). The CDR3 has 16 amino acids. Germline CDR1 is KGHSH and CDR2 is LQKENI. The ends were cut back, 5 bases at V and 5 bases at J, with 22 bases in the middle. The CDR3 DNA is TGTGCCAGCTCAAGAAACCGGGACTTCACAGCCGACGAGCAGTACTTC. Translation: CASSRNRDFTADEQYF.

The rearrangement joins TRBV2 to TRBJ1-2, with TRBD1 as a possible D gene (5 bases). Deletions cut 6 bases from V and 14 bases from J, with 19 bases between. This CDR3 region has 12 residues. Germline-derived CDR1 and CDR2 are SNHLY and FYNNEI. The CDR3 protein is CASRRFDRGCTF. The CDR3 DNA sequence: TGTGCCAGCAGGAGATTCGACAGAGGCTGTACCTTC.

The rearrangement uses TRBV28 and TRBJ1-5, with D possibly TRBD1 on 5 matching bases. The CDR3 totals 13 residues. Trimming pared 7 bases from V and 5 bases from J, leaving 12 bases between. Per the germline V gene, CDR1 is MDHEN and CDR2 is SYDVKM. Here the CDR3 reads CASTSQGDQPQHF. The CDR3 DNA sequence: TGTGCCAGCACGTCCCAGGGTGATCAGCCCCAGCATTTT.

V usage is TRBV12-3 or TRBV12-4 and J usage is TRBJ1-2, with 8 nucleotides matching TRBD1. V lost 3 bases and J lost 7; bases outside the gene matches: 4. This CDR3 has 13 amino acids. CDR3 region: CASSFARGLGYTF. CDR3 coding DNA: TGTGCCAGCAGTTTTGCCAGGGGGCTTGGCTACACCTTC.

The genes are TRBV4-1 and TRBJ1-5; D is uncertain. This CDR3 is 13 amino acids long. V was clipped by 0 bases and J by 7 bases, with 7 bases between them. The germline V gene has CDR1 MGHRA and CDR2 YSYEKL. CDR3 sequence (DNA): TGCGCCAGCAGCCAAGAGGAGGCACAGCCCCAGCATTTT. It codes for CASSQEEAQPQHF.

The V call is TRBV28, the J call TRBJ1-1; 9 nucleotides agree with TRBD1. The CDR3 is 15 residues long. Germline CDR1 MDHEN, CDR2 SYDVKM. After removal of 5 bases from V and 5 bases from J, the junction contained 9 bases not matched to a gene. The chain's CDR3 is CASSAGGTGLTEAFF. The CDR3 nucleotides are TGTGCCAGCAGTGCAGGAGGGACAGGGTTAACTGAAGCTTTCTTT. Supplemented by reference TRBV28 and TRBJ1-1, the full variable domain reads DVKVTQSSRYLVKRTGEKVFLECVQDMDHENMFWYRQDPGLGLRLIYFSYDVKMKEKGDIPEGYSVSREKKERFSLILESASTNQTSMYLCASSAGGTGLTEAFFGQGTRLTVV.

CDR3 in amino acids: CASRDGQGALNEQFF. In DNA form, the CDR3 reads TGTGCCAGCAGGGACGGACAGGGGGCATTAAATGAGCAGTTCTTC. V is TRBV6-6 and J is TRBJ2-1; 11 nucleotides line up with TRBD1. CDR1 and CDR2 from the germline V gene are MNHNY and SVGAGI (reference sequence). The CDR3 extends over 15 amino acids. J lost 7 bases, V lost 6 bases, and 8 bases had no gene match.

The rearrangement links TRBV5-6 to TRBJ2-1; 15 bases map to TRBD2. V trimming: 6 bases; J trimming: 8 bases; junction bases outside the gene matches: 3. In germline, CDR1 is SGHDT, CDR2 YYEEEE. The CDR3 runs to 14 residues. CDR3 in DNA: TGTGCCAGCACGGGACTAGCGGGGGGCTATGAGCAGTTCTTC. This sequence encodes CASTGLAGGYEQFF.